Reported below is one TCR beta chain. The antigen is undetermined. The data belong to a study of T cells in localized non-small cell lung cancer. Study outcomes and limitations: Clonality of T cells reached its maximum in uninvolved adjacent lung, surpassing tumor. Median detection of top 100 tumor clones in adjacent lung was about 60 clones. Because sequencing included only one region (of the tumor), heterogeneity remains possible. There was an association of higher blood T cell density with longer overall survival.

The germline CDR1 and CDR2 sequences are SGDLS and YYNGEE. The CDR3 is 12 residues long. J was trimmed by 5 bases and V by 7 bases; bases with no gene match: 4. Repertoires were generated with immunoSEQ multiplex PCR, while TCRdb's copy carries only in-frame clones and drops some. The data show some 20,000 clones, with over 70% seen just once and 9% to 15% held by the top ten. This clonotype was sampled from a man aged 35-75 years with stage II squamous cell lung carcinoma. The V and J genes are TRBV9 and TRBJ2-5; 8 nucleotides match TRBD2. Sequences were derived from PBMCs, sampled before any cancer treatment. The CDR3 DNA reads as TGTGCCAGCGGTCGCGGGAGGGAGACCCAGTACTTC. This codes for CASGRGRETQYF.